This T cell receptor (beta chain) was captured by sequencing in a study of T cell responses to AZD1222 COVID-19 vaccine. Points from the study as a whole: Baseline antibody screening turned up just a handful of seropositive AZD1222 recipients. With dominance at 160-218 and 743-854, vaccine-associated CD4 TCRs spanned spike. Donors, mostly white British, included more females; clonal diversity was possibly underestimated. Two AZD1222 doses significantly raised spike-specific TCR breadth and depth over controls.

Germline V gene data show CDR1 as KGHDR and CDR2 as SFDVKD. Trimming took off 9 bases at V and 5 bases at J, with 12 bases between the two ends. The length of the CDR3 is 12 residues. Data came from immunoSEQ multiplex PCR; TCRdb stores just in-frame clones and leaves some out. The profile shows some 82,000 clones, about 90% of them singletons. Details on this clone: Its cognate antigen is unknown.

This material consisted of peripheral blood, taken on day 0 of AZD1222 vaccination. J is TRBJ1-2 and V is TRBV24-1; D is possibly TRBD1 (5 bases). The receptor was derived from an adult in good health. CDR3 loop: CATYAGGYGYTF. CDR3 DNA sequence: TGTGCCACCTACGCGGGGGGTTATGGCTACACCTTC.